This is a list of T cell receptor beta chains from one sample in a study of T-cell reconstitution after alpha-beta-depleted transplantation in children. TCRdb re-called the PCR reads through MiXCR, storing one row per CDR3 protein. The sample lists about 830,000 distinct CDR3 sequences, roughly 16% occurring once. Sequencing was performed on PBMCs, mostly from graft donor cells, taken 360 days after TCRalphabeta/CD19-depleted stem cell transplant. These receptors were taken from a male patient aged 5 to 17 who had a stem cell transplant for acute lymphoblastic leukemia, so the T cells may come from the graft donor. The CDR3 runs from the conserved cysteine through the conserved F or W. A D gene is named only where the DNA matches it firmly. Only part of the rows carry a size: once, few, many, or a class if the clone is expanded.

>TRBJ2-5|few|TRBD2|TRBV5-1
CASRWTSGNRGTQYF
TGCGCCAGCAGGTGGACTAGCGGGAACAGAGGGACCCAGTACTTC
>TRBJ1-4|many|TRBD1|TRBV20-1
CSAPGTGGEKLFF
TGCAGTGCTCCCGGGACAGGAGGTGAAAAACTGTTTTTT
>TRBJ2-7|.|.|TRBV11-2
CASSFSPTEEQYF
TGTGCCAGCAGCTTCTCCCCGACTGAGGAGCAGTACTTC
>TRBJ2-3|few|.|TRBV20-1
CSARSRVRGTDTQYF
TGCAGTGCTAGGAGCAGGGTGCGGGGCACAGATACGCAGTATTTT
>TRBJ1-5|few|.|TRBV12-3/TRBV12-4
CASSSVPLMPQHF
TGTGCCAGCAGTTCCGTCCCTCTGATGCCCCAGCATTTT
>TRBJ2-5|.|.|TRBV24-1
CATRETASQTQYF
TGTGCCACCAGGGAGACAGCTTCCCAGACCCAGTACTTC
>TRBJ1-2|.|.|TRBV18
CASSPGGRRYGYTF
TGTGCCAGCTCACCAGGGGGGCGCCGGTATGGCTACACCTTC
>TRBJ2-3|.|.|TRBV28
CASSLLEDTQYF
TGTGCCAGCAGTTTGTTAGAAGATACGCAGTATTTT
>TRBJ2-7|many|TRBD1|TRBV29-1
CSVVGQGKAYEQYF
TGCAGCGTTGTTGGACAGGGTAAGGCCTACGAGCAGTACTTC
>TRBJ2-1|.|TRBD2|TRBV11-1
CASSAVRASGTTPRSNEQFF
TGTGCCAGCAGCGCTGTCCGGGCTAGCGGGACCACCCCCCGGAGCAATGAGCAGTTCTTC
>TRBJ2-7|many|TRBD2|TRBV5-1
CASRKGLAGVYEQYF
TGCGCCAGCAGGAAGGGACTAGCGGGAGTCTACGAGCAGTACTTC
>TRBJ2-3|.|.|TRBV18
CASSPPMSTDTQYF
TGTGCCAGCTCACCACCGATGAGCACAGATACGCAGTATTTT
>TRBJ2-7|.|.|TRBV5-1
CASSWLPIGNTYEQYF
TGCGCCAGCAGCTGGTTGCCAATAGGGAATACCTACGAGCAGTACTTC
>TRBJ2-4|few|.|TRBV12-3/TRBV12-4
CASSLLDIQYF
TGTGCCAGCAGTCTACTGGACATTCAGTACTTC
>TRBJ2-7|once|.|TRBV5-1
CASSQVRSVSYEQYF
TGCGCCAGCAGCCAAGTTAGGTCGGTCTCCTACGAGCAGTACTTC
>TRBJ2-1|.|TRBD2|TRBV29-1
CSVDNPSGSDEQFF
TGCAGCGTTGATAACCCTAGCGGGAGCGATGAGCAGTTCTTC
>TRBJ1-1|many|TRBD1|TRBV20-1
CSARWSGTGKGDTEAFF
TGCAGTGCTAGGTGGTCCGGGACAGGGAAGGGTGACACTGAAGCTTTCTTT
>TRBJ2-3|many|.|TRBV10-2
CASSEQGADTQYF
TGCGCCAGCAGTGAGCAGGGAGCAGATACGCAGTATTTT
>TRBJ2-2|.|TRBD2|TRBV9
CASNPFVAGAWGTGELFF
TGTGCCAGCAACCCCTTCGTAGCGGGAGCATGGGGCACCGGGGAGCTGTTTTTT
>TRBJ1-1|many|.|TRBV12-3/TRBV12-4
CASRPRGNTEAFF
TGTGCCAGCAGGCCTAGGGGGAACACTGAAGCTTTCTTT
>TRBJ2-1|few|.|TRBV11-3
CASSLRPSGTQYNEQFF
TGTGCCAGCAGCTTAAGGCCCTCAGGGACCCAGTACAATGAGCAGTTCTTC
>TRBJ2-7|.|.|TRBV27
CASSLYRQTTPYAEQYF
TGTGCCAGCAGTCTCTACAGACAGACGACCCCCTACGCGGAGCAGTACTTC
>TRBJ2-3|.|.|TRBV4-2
CASSQELRGSSTDTQYF
TGTGCCAGCAGCCAAGAATTGCGGGGTTCTAGCACAGATACGCAGTATTTT
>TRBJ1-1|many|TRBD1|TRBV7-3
CASSSTGGNTEAFF
TGTGCCAGCAGTTCTACAGGGGGGAACACTGAAGCTTTCTTT
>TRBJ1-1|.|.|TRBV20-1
CSARDGLGFTEAFF
TGCAGTGCTAGAGATGGTCTAGGGTTTACTGAAGCTTTCTTT
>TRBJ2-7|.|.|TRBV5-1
CASSKDGKIYEQYF
TGCGCCAGCAGCAAGGATGGGAAGATCTACGAGCAGTACTTC
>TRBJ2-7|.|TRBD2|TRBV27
CASSTTNLLAGRSYEQYF
TGTGCCAGCAGTACCACTAACCTACTAGCGGGTAGGTCCTACGAGCAGTACTTC
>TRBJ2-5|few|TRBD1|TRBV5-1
CASHSGGLETQYF
TGCGCCAGCCATTCAGGGGGCCTAGAGACCCAGTACTTC
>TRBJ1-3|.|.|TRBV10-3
CAIRPFSRSGNTIYF
TGTGCCATCAGACCCTTCTCCCGGTCCGGAAACACCATATATTTT
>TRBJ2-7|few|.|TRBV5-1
CASSPGVGGSYEQYF
TGCGCCAGCAGCCCCGGAGTCGGCGGCTCCTACGAGCAGTACTTC
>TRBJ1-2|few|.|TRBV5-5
CASSSGRLRGGGYTF
TGTGCCAGCAGCTCCGGACGGCTGCGAGGGGGTGGCTACACCTTC
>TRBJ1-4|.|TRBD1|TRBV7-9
CASSFSGQGGLFF
TGTGCCAGCAGCTTCTCTGGACAGGGGGGACTGTTTTTT
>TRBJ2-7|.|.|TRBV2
CASSGGRHYEQYF
TGTGCCAGCAGTGGTGGGAGACACTACGAGCAGTACTTC
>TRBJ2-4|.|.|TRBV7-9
CASSLEWEFKNIQYF
TGTGCCAGCAGCTTAGAGTGGGAATTCAAAAACATTCAGTACTTC
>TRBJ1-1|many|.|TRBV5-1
CASSLLGGSNTEAFF
TGTGCCAGCAGTTTACTTGGGGGATCTAACACTGAAGCTTTCTTT
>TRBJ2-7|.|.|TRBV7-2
CASSLNRVPSEQYF
TGTGCCAGCAGCTTAAACAGGGTTCCTTCCGAGCAGTACTTC
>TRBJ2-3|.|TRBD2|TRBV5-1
CASSFNGLAVYSSTDTQYF
TGCGCCAGCAGCTTTAATGGGCTAGCGGTCTACTCTAGCACAGATACGCAGTATTTT
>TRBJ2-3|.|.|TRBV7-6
CASSFWGSPTDTQYF
TGTGCCAGCAGCTTTTGGGGGTCCCCCACAGATACGCAGTATTTT
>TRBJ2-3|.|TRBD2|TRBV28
CASSSSGRVDTQYF
TGTGCCAGCAGTTCGAGCGGGAGGGTAGATACGCAGTATTTT
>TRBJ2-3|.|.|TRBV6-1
CASSGLFADTQYF
TGTGCCAGCAGCGGACTATTCGCAGATACGCAGTATTTT
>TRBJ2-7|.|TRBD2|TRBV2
CASSGGLAGGNNEQYF
TGTGCCAGCAGTGGGGGACTAGCGGGAGGAAACAACGAGCAGTACTTC
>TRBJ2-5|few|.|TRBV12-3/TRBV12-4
CASSPNWYQETQYF
TGTGCCAGCAGCCCGAACTGGTACCAAGAGACCCAGTACTTC
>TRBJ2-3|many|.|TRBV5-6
CASSPPSESTDTQYF
TGTGCCAGCAGCCCTCCTAGCGAGAGCACAGATACGCAGTATTTT
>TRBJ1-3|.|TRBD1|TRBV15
CATSRDRETNTIYF
TGTGCCACCAGCAGGGACAGGGAAACGAACACCATATATTTT
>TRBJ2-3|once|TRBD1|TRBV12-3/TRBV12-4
CASSWAGTAYTDTQYF
TGTGCCAGCAGTTGGGCCGGGACAGCCTACACAGATACGCAGTATTTT
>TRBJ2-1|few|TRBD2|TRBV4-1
CASSQAGTRSSYNEQFF
TGCGCCAGCAGCCAAGCTGGGACTAGGAGCTCCTACAATGAGCAGTTCTTC
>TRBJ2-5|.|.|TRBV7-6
CASSSPPQGSWTQYF
TGTGCCAGCAGCTCCCCCCCACAGGGATCATGGACCCAGTACTTC
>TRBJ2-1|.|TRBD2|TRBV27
CASSFEWRKAGGFGPYNEQFF
TGTGCCAGCAGTTTCGAGTGGCGAAAAGCGGGAGGGTTCGGGCCCTACAATGAGCAGTTCTTC
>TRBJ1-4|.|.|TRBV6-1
CASSGIGHHNEKLFF
TGTGCCAGCAGCGGGATCGGACACCATAATGAAAAACTGTTTTTT
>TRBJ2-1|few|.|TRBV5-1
CASSLPGLNNEQFF
TGCGCCAGCAGCCTACCGGGACTGAACAATGAGCAGTTCTTC
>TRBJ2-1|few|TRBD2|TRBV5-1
CASSLDQAGGPDEQFF
TGCGCCAGCAGCTTGGATCAAGCGGGAGGGCCGGATGAGCAGTTCTTC
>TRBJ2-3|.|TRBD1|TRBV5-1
CASSKTTGSKGTQYF
TGCGCCAGCAGCAAGACGACAGGGAGTAAGGGTACGCAGTATTTT
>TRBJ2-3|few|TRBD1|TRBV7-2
CASTARQGFPKSTDTQYF
TGTGCCAGCACCGCTCGACAGGGATTTCCCAAGAGCACAGATACGCAGTATTTT
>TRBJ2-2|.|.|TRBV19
CASTPLARGNTGELFF
TGTGCCAGTACTCCTCTAGCGAGAGGGAACACCGGGGAGCTGTTTTTT
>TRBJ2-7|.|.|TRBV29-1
CSVSTGALYKQYF
TGCAGCGTTTCGACCGGTGCCTTATACAAGCAGTACTTC
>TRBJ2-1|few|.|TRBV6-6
CASKMQEEFF
TGTGCCAGCAAAATGCAAGAGGAGTTCTTC
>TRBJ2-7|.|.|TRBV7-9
CASSLRREGSHF
TGTGCCAGCAGCTTAAGGAGGGAAGGGTCGCACTTC
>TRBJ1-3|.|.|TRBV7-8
CASSLTFFRSSISGNTIYF
TGTGCCAGCAGCTTAACTTTCTTCAGGTCTTCGATATCTGGAAACACCATATATTTT
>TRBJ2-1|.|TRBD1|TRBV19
CASSSDRVVYDEQFF
TGTGCCAGTAGTAGCGACAGGGTCGTTTACGATGAGCAGTTCTTC
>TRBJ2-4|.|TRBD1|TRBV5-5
CASSPQGQAKEYF
TGTGCCAGCAGCCCCCAGGGACAGGCCAAGGAGTACTTC